This T cell receptor (beta chain) was identified during a study of CD8 T cells in acute hepatitis C reinfection (dated by TCRdb to the early 2020s). Regarding the research as a whole: Both during acute infection and after viral clearance, the study profiled the TCRbeta repertoire of CD8+ T cells that were specific for the HCV NS3-1073 epitope. Paired acute and follow-up samples were contributed by four of the spontaneous resolvers.

The full study reports these points: NS3-1073 specific repertoires were highly diverse, with no significant diversity differences between acute resolver, follow-up resolver and acute chronic samples. Because bulk sequencing covered only the TCRbeta chain, the alphabeta pairing of the public clonotypes could not be determined. About 13 public clonotypes were found regardless of outcome; one public clonotype used V04-02/J02-02. CDR3 sequences shared with other epitopes were rare, and differing sequencing approaches may have limited exact matching. Follow-up repertoires were not available for chronically infected subjects, because NS3-1073 specific cells were too rare to be sorted. All groups showed preferential use of the TRBV04 and TRBV06 gene families, a pattern that overrepresentation in the naive pool did not explain.

CDR1 is given as MGHRA and CDR2 as YSYEKL, both from the germline V gene. At the junction V is shortened by 3 bases and J by 4 bases, with 11 bases in between. From the cysteine through the phenylalanine, the CDR3 covers 14 amino acids. Just CDR3 DNA is preserved here, 42 bases in frame from base 1. A note on this clone: Its antigen specificity is not known. No quality values exist for individual bases; no much larger clone is one base distant.

Genomic DNA was extracted from FACS-sorted cells, and TCRbeta chains were sequenced through the commercial immunoSEQ service. As for the authors' bioinformatics: ImmunoSEQ Analyzer software v3.0 and R v3.5.1 were used to analyze the repertoire data. Only productive rearrangements were analyzed, as sequences containing stop codons or out-of-frame rearrangements were removed. Simpson diversity, Shannon entropy, CDR3 length and nucleotide addition metrics were supplied by the sequencing provider. Clonotypes were grouped by frequency as dominant, sub-dominant, low or lowest abundance, and most analyses excluded clonotypes below 0.1%. Any CDR3 amino acid clonotype present in at least two subjects at a cumulative frequency of at least 0.5% was labeled public. TCRdb re-hosts the immuneACCESS table, in-frame sequences only. Its copies lack some clones; in the studies checked, an unresolved V gene accounts for under half of them, and the cause for the rest is not known. V, J and clone size were drawn from that table, and D and trimming were deduced from the DNA. The sample records approximately 40,000 clones, approximately 83% of which are singletons. Over 9.5% of the sample is taken by the ten largest.

Per the publication, the time point label means: naive CD8 control sorted from an acute-time-point sample. Enrolled in the Montreal Hepatitis C Cohort (HEPCO) in Canada, the donors were people who inject drugs, and these donors were followed every 3 months. A positive HCV RNA or antibody test that followed a negative test within the previous 24 weeks was the definition used for acute primary HCV infection. Cells were surface stained with CD3, CD8 and CD45RO antibodies, and an aqua fixable dye was used to exclude dead cells. Among the cohort members were under 10 spontaneous resolvers, with spontaneous resolution defined as HCV RNA clearance within 24 weeks. Frozen stocks of peripheral blood mononuclear cells were first thawed, after which negative isolation of CD8+ T cells was carried out using the MACS CD8+ T cell Isolation Kit. Sorting of the cells was done on a BD FACSAria II cell sorter.

The sequence was collected from a young woman who spontaneously cleared hepatitis C infection. The rearrangement combines TRBV4-1 with TRBJ2-3; a tentative D call is TRBD2 (6 bases match). Sequenced material: naive CD8+ T cells from PBMCs. The label giving this sample's cell subset or site can be read as: sorted total naive CD45RO-negative CD8+ T cells. The nucleotide sequence reads TGCGCCAGCAGCCAGGGGGGAGTCGCAGATACGCAGTATTTT. Its protein reads: CASSQGGVADTQYF.